A single sample gave rise to the 21 T cell receptor beta chains below, sequenced in a study of shared clonotypes between healthy human individuals. The method was immunoSEQ multiplex PCR; TCRdb's version includes in-frame clones alone and lacks a portion of them. This table holds approximately 400,000 clones, just over 95% found once. The sample was memory CD8+ T cells sorted from blood. Subset reported: CD45RO+ cells pooled with CCR7-negative TemRA cells. Source of these receptors: a man younger than 40 in good health.

The gene calls are TRBV28 and TRBJ2-2; 7 bases align to TRBD1. In germline, CDR1 is MDHEN, CDR2 SYDVKM. V lost 5 bases and J lost 2; bases outside the gene matches: 11. CDR3 size: 17 residues. In DNA form, the CDR3 reads TGTGCCAGCAGTCCCCTCACCGGGACAGTAAACACCGGGGAGCTGTTTTTT. This sequence encodes CASSPLTGTVNTGELFF.

The rearrangement links TRBV28 to TRBJ2-7; D not resolved. CDR3 length: 14 residues. Germline CDR1 reads MDHEN; CDR2 reads SYDVKM. V lost 7 bases and J 3 bases, leaving 16 bases between the germline ends. The CDR3 sequence: CASTLAGRHYEQYF. DNA of the CDR3: TGTGCCAGCACCCTGGCTGGACGGCACTACGAGCAGTACTTC.

The chain joins TRBV5-4 to TRBJ2-3; TRBD2 matches 11 bases. The length of the CDR3 is 15 residues. Germline V gene data show CDR1 as SGHNT and CDR2 as YYREEE (reference sequence). J lost 1 base, V lost 4 bases, and 2 bases had no gene match. The CDR3 sequence: CASSQGLAGTDTQYF. For the CDR3, the DNA is TGTGCCAGCAGCCAGGGACTAGCGGGCACAGATACGCAGTATTTT.

The chain recombines TRBV5-4 with TRBJ1-2; D remains ambiguous. Trimming shortened V by 5 bases and J by 2 bases, and 13 bases separated the two germline ends. Germline V gene sequence: CDR1 SGHNT, CDR2 YYREEE (reference sequence). The CDR3 has 14 residues. The DNA of the CDR3 is TGTGCCAGCAGTATTGGTCTAGAGAACTATGGCTACACCTTC. Translated, it gives CASSIGLENYGYTF.

This chain uses TRBV7-9 with TRBJ2-5, with a tentative D call TRBD1 (6 bases). The germline V gene encodes CDR1 SEHNR and CDR2 FQNEAQ (reference sequence). The CDR3 runs 16 residues. Trimming took off 5 bases at V and 1 base at J, with 17 bases between the two ends. CDR3 bases: TGTGCCAGCAGCCTCAAAGGGGGTAGCAGCCAAGAGACCCAGTACTTC. This codes for CASSLKGGSSQETQYF.

The chain links TRBV11-1 to TRBJ2-3; D gene uncertain. The CDR3 consists of 14 residues. CDR1 is SGHAT and CDR2 is FQDESV in the germline V gene (reference sequence). The ends were cut back, 1 base at V and 0 bases at J, with 5 bases in the middle. CDR3 protein: CASSLGGSTDTQYF. CDR3 in DNA: TGTGCCAGCAGCTTAGGCGGTAGCACAGATACGCAGTATTTT.

This sequence joins TRBV7-9 and TRBJ1-2; 7 bases are shared with TRBD1. Unmatched junction bases numbered 6, after V lost 8 bases and J lost 6 bases. The CDR3 runs 12 residues. Looked up from germline, CDR1 is SEHNR and CDR2 is FQNEAQ (reference sequence). CDR3 coding DNA: TGTGCCAGCCCCGACAGGGAGGATGGCTACACCTTC. This codes for CASPDREDGYTF.

The chain is built from TRBV21-1 and TRBJ1-2; the tabulated D call, TRBD1, remains unverified against the DNA. TRBV21-1 is deemed a pseudogene. The CDR3 totals 16 residues. The CDR3 DNA sequence: TGTGCCAGCAGCAAAGGTTCAGGGGGCCTTAACTATGGCTACACCTTC. The encoded protein is CASSKGSGGLNYGYTF.

This clone was seen a single time. The V call is TRBV6-4, the J call TRBJ2-1; TRBD1 aligns across 9 bases. Trimming removed 2 bases from V and 2 bases from J; junction bases left unmatched: 7. The germline V gene encodes CDR1 MRHNA and CDR2 SNTAGT. There are 17 residues in the CDR3. CDR3 DNA: TGTGCCAGCAGTGACGGGCCCCGGACAGGGGCCTACAATGAGCAGTTCTTC. Translating it yields CASSDGPRTGAYNEQFF.

The gene calls are TRBV7-3 and TRBJ1-2, with a possible D match to TRBD1 (6 bases). V was trimmed by 5 bases and J by 2 bases, leaving 15 bases between them. The length of the CDR3 is 15 residues. Per the germline V gene, CDR1 is SGHTA and CDR2 is FQGTGA. CDR3 region: CASSPTTGDNYGYTF. The CDR3 DNA is TGTGCCAGCAGCCCAACGACAGGCGACAACTATGGCTACACCTTC.

The J gene is TRBJ1-2, the V gene TRBV5-5, with a weak D call TRBD1 (6 bases). The V gene lost 1 base and the J gene lost 5 bases, with 6 bases spanning the gap. CDR3 length: 12 residues. Per germline, CDR1 SGHKS and CDR2 YYEKEE (reference sequence). The CDR3 loop reads CASSLTGYGYTF. CDR3 DNA: TGTGCCAGCAGCTTGACAGGGTATGGCTACACCTTC.

The gene calls are TRBV4-1 and TRBJ1-2; unclear D gene. V lost 1 base to trimming and J lost 6 bases, with 12 bases between them. Germline CDR1 MGHRA, CDR2 YSYEKL. The CDR3 consists of 14 residues. The CDR3 coding sequence is TGCGCCAGCAGCCAAGTATACGGGAGTGATGGCTACACCTTC. Protein: CASSQVYGSDGYTF.

The gene calls are TRBV28 and TRBJ1-4; possibly TRBD1 for D (6 bases). Germline-derived CDR1 and CDR2 are MDHEN and SYDVKM. The CDR3 sequence is 15 residues long. Trimming removed 3 bases at V and 4 bases at J, with 12 bases between. The CDR3 loop reads CASSLRGGFNEKLFF. Written as DNA, the CDR3 is TGTGCCAGCAGTTTGCGGGGGGGCTTTAATGAAAAACTGTTTTTT.

Turning to this clone: Other DNA sequences in the same sample also yield this CDR3. The chain has TRBV29-1 and TRBJ2-2; D remains unclear. The CDR3 loop spans 13 amino acids. In germline, CDR1 is SQVTM, CDR2 ANQGSEA. The V and J ends lost 3 bases and 1 base respectively, with 6 bases between them. CDR3 in DNA: TGCAGCGTTGAGGCAGGGAACACCGGGGAGCTGTTTTTT. Amino acid sequence: CSVEAGNTGELFF.

The chain carries TRBV28 and TRBJ1-1; D is ambiguous. The germline V gene has CDR1 MDHEN and CDR2 SYDVKM. The CDR3 is 16 residues long. Between the trimmed V and J ends, which lost 6 bases and 0 bases, there was a span of 17 bases. CDR3 in DNA: TGTGCCAGCAGCCAAGACGGTCGTTACATGAACACTGAAGCTTTCTTT. It translates to CASSQDGRYMNTEAFF.

The V gene is TRBV11-3, the J gene TRBJ1-2; D gene unclear. The CDR3 length is 12 residues. With 3 bases removed from V and 6 bases from J, the gap between germline ends came to 8 bases. Germline CDR1 SGHNT, CDR2 YENEEA. As DNA, the CDR3 is TGTGCCAGCAGCTTTCCGACTCATGGCTACACCTTC. It is translated as CASSFPTHGYTF.

The V and J genes are TRBV10-3 and TRBJ2-7; D uncertain. Germline values: CDR1 ENHRY, CDR2 SYGVKD. CDR3 length: 15 amino acids. Trimming stripped 2 bases from V and 4 bases from J, with 15 bases between. Here the CDR3 reads CAISERAASPYEQYF. The CDR3 DNA reads TGTGCCATCAGTGAGAGGGCGGCCTCCCCATACGAGCAGTACTTC.

The V and J genes are TRBV7-8 and TRBJ2-3; 10 bases line up with TRBD2. The CDR3 length is 18 residues. Germline V gene lookup returns CDR1 SGHVS and CDR2 FQNEAQ. The ends lost 1 base at V and 6 bases at J; junction bases unmatched: 13. For the CDR3, the DNA is TGTGCCAGCAGCTTAGTAGCGGGAGGCCTAATCTTAATGGATACGCAGTATTTT. Amino acids: CASSLVAGGLILMDTQYF.

V usage is TRBV7-2 and J usage is TRBJ2-7, with D possibly TRBD2 on 7 matching bases. The length of the CDR3 is 15 residues. The germline V gene encodes CDR1 SGHTA and CDR2 FQGNSA. Trimming took 2 bases from V and 2 from J, leaving 13 bases between them. The CDR3 DNA reads TGTGCCAGCAGCTTATGGAGCGGGACACCCTACGAGCAGTACTTC. Amino acid sequence: CASSLWSGTPYEQYF. The variable domain in full, with the rest retrieved from reference TRBV7-2 and TRBJ2-7, is GAGVSQSPSNKVTEKGKDVELRCDPISGHTALYWYRQSLGQGLEFLIYFQGNSAPDKSGLPSDRFSAERTGGSVSTLTIQRTQQEDSAVYLCASSLWSGTPYEQYFGPGTRLTVT.

This chain joins TRBV11-3 and TRBJ2-1, with 9 positions matching TRBD2. The CDR3 runs to 14 residues. Germline V gene lookup returns CDR1 SGHNT and CDR2 YENEEA. Losses at the gene ends were 5 bases for V and 3 bases for J; bases not matched to a gene: 2. The CDR3 DNA sequence: TGTGCCAGCAGCCTAGCGGGGAACTACAATGAGCAGTTCTTC. It yields the protein CASSLAGNYNEQFF.

The CDR3: CASSPTGEGGYTF. CDR3 sequence (DNA): TGCGCCAGCAGCCCGACAGGGGAGGGTGGCTACACCTTC. The rearrangement links TRBV5-1 to TRBJ1-2; 8 bases line up with TRBD1. With V trimmed by 4 bases and J by 7 bases, 6 bases remained unmatched. This CDR3 region has 13 residues. From germline, CDR1 is SGHRS and CDR2 YFSETQ.